The 7 T cell receptor beta chains listed next were all sequenced from one sample in a study of monozygotic twins with inflammatory bowel disease. TCRdb re-called the 5' RACE reads, yielding one record per CDR3 amino acid sequence without DNA. This sample contains around 400,000 distinct CDR3 sequences. The source material was blood. The receptors originated from a human donor with ulcerative colitis or Crohn's disease, or a healthy co-twin of an affected twin (not recorded which).

V gene TRBV2 combines with J gene TRBJ2-1; the TCRdb D gene call, TRBD1, has no DNA to confirm it. The CDR3 loop spans 18 amino acids. CDR1 and CDR2 (germline): SNHLY, FYNNEI. CDR3 loop: CASSAYGGAPLTYNEQFF.

The chain combines TRBV5-1 with TRBJ2-3. The CDR3 is 14 residues long. Germline V CDR1 and CDR2: SGHRS, YFSETQ. The CDR3 loop is CASSSLPSTDTQYF. Together with reference TRBV5-1 and TRBJ2-3, the CDR3 gives the full variable domain: KAGVTQTPRYLIKTRGQQVTLSCSPISGHRSVSWYQQTPGQGLQFLFEYFSETQRNKGNFPGRFSGRQFSNSRSEMNVSTLELGDSALYLCASSSLPSTDTQYFGPGTRLTVL.

The J gene is TRBJ2-1, the V gene TRBV20-1; the D call of TRBD2 rests on TCRdb alone, since no DNA is present to check it. CDR1 DFQATT and CDR2 SNEGSKA come from the germline V gene (reference sequence). This CDR3 contains 15 residues. CDR3 sequence reads: CSAPLAGGPVGEQFF.

The chain couples TRBV27 to TRBJ1-6; TCRdb reports TRBD1, a call that lacks DNA to check it against. The germline V gene encodes CDR1 MNHEY and CDR2 SMNVEV (reference sequence). CDR3 length equals 14 residues. The CDR3 sequence: CASSIRGPRSPLHF.

J is TRBJ2-5 and V is TRBV20-1; TCRdb's D call, TRBD2, is unchecked because there is no DNA. This CDR3 spans 15 amino acids. CDR1 is DFQATT, CDR2 SNEGSKA, per germline (reference sequence). The CDR3 reads CSARTTGTHGETQYF.

The J gene is TRBJ2-1, the V gene TRBV29-1; TCRdb's D call of TRBD2 is untestable without DNA. The germline V gene encodes CDR1 SQVTM and CDR2 ANQGSEA. CDR3 size: 15 residues. Here the CDR3 reads CSVPPGSSSYNEQFF.

The chain is built from TRBV7-9 and TRBJ1-6; as DNA is missing, the TRBD1 call by TCRdb cannot be tested. CDR1 and CDR2 (germline): SEHNR, FQNEAQ (reference sequence). The CDR3 length is 14 residues. The CDR3 sequence is CASRPTGSRSPLHF.